The sequence of this TCR beta chain was determined in a study of beta chain features in type 1 diabetes. Study conclusions and caveats: TCRB CDR3s from Type 1 diabetes patients were moderately but significantly shorter in all four CD4+ subsets.

This CDR3 has 12 amino acids. V shed 5 bases and J shed 5 bases, with 7 bases lying between them. Germline CDR1 reads ENHRY; CDR2 reads SYGVKD. Since all of the isolated RNA was reverse transcribed, expressed TCRB transcripts were what got sequenced. Profiling relied on immunoSEQ multiplex PCR, and the TCRdb table lists in-frame clones only, not all of them. The table lists some 370,000 clones, around a tenth of them singletons. Turning to this clone: No antigen is known for it.

This receptor was obtained from a man aged 25-40 years with type 1 diabetes. What was sequenced was central memory CD4+ T cells from blood. This chain joins TRBV10-3 and TRBJ2-1, with a possible D match to TRBD2 (5 bases). The CDR3 DNA reads TGTGCCATCAGTACCGGGAACAATGAGCAGTTCTTC. It yields the protein CAISTGNNEQFF.